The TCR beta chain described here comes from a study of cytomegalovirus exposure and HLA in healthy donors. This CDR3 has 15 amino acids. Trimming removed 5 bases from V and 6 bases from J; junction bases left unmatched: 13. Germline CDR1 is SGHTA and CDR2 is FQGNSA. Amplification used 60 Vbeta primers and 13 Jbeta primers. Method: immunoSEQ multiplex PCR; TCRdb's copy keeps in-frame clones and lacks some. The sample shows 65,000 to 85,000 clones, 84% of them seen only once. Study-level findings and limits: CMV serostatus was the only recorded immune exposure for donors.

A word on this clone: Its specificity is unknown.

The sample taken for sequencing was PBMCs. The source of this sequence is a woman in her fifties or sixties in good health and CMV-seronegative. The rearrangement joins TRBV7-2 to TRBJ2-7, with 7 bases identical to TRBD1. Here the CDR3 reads CASSRLETGNPEQYF. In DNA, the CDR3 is TGTGCCAGCAGCCGCTTGGAGACAGGGAATCCCGAGCAGTACTTC.